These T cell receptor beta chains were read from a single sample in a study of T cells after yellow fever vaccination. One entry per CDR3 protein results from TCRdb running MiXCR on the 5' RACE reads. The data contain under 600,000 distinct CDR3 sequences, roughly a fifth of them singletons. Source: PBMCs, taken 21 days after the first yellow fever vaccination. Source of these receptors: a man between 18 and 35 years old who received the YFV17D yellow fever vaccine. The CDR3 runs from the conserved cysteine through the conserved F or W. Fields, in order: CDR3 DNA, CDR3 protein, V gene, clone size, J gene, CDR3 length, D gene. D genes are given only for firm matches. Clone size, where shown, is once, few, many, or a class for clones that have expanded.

TGCGCCAGCAGGGCGGACAGCTCCTCTAACTATGGCTACACCTTC	CASRADSSSNYGYTF	TRBV5-1	few	TRBJ1-2	15	-
TGTGCCAGCAGGGGGCAATTGGGACTCGGGGAGCTGTTTTTT	CASRGQLGLGELFF	TRBV12-3/TRBV12-4	few	TRBJ2-2	14	-
TGCAGTGTTATTCTAGCGGGGGCTAACAATGAGCAGTTCTTC	CSVILAGANNEQFF	TRBV20-1	-	TRBJ2-1	14	TRBD2
TGTGCCAGCAGTGAGACGGGACAGACCTACAATGAGCAGTTCTTC	CASSETGQTYNEQFF	TRBV6-1	few	TRBJ2-1	15	TRBD1
TGCGCCAGCCGGGGGCAGGGGGCGAACACTGAAGCTTTCTTT	CASRGQGANTEAFF	TRBV5-1	few	TRBJ1-1	14	TRBD1
TGTGCCAGCAGCTTAGGCAGGTCCATGAACACTGAAGCTTTCTTT	CASSLGRSMNTEAFF	TRBV7-2	few	TRBJ1-1	15	-
TGTGCCAGCAGCGAAGGCGCAGGGGGGCTGAACACTGAAGCTTTCTTT	CASSEGAGGLNTEAFF	TRBV7-2	-	TRBJ1-1	16	TRBD1
TGTGCCAGCTCCGGACAGGGGCATCAGCCCCAGCATTTT	CASSGQGHQPQHF	TRBV18	-	TRBJ1-5	13	TRBD1
TGCAGTGCTAGGGAGGGGACTGGTAATTCACCCCTCCACTTT	CSAREGTGNSPLHF	TRBV20-1	-	TRBJ1-6	14	-
TGTGCCAGCAGGGACCCGAGTTTGAGCCAGCCCCAGCATTTT	CASRDPSLSQPQHF	TRBV6-5	-	TRBJ1-5	14	-
TGCGCCAGCAGCCAAGATCTACAGGGTATTAAGTATTTT	CASSQDLQGIKYF	TRBV4-3	few	TRBJ2-3	13	-
TGTGCCAGCAGCGTAGCTTCCAGGGACCTGTATAATTCACCCCTCCACTTT	CASSVASRDLYNSPLHF	TRBV9	few	TRBJ1-6	17	-
TGTGCCAGCAGTTTGCCCAGTAACACCGGGGAGCTGTTTTTT	CASSLPSNTGELFF	TRBV12-3/TRBV12-4	-	TRBJ2-2	14	-
TGTGCCAGCAGTTTCGGGGGGCGTTGGGGGGAGACCCAGTACTTC	CASSFGGRWGETQYF	TRBV27	-	TRBJ2-5	15	-
TGTGCCAGCAGTTGGGGAGGTGAAGCTTTCTTT	CASSWGGEAFF	TRBV12-3/TRBV12-4	few	TRBJ1-1	11	-
TGCGCCAGCAGCTCGCTGGGACAGGGAACCCTGATCGATGGCTACACCTTC	CASSSLGQGTLIDGYTF	TRBV5-1	-	TRBJ1-2	17	TRBD1
TGTGCCAGTAGTATCGGACAGGGGGCCGGTGTAGAAAAACTGTTTTTT	CASSIGQGAGVEKLFF	TRBV19	few	TRBJ1-4	16	TRBD1
TGTGCCAGCAGCTTATACGAATTCTGGTTGCCCTACGAGCAGTACTTC	CASSLYEFWLPYEQYF	TRBV7-2	few	TRBJ2-7	16	-
TGTGCCAGCAACCCAACGGGGAACACTGAAGCTTTCTTT	CASNPTGNTEAFF	TRBV12-3/TRBV12-4	few	TRBJ1-1	13	-
TGCAGTGCTAGAGACAGCGGGGGCACCTACGAGCAGTACTTC	CSARDSGGTYEQYF	TRBV20-1	-	TRBJ2-7	14	TRBD2
TGTGCCAGCAGGCCCTCCCGACTAGCCCCTACGCAGTATTTT	CASRPSRLAPTQYF	TRBV6-1	few	TRBJ2-3	14	TRBD2
TGTGCCAGCAGCTTAGCGGACACCCTTCCAAACACTGAAGCTTTCTTT	CASSLADTLPNTEAFF	TRBV7-9	few	TRBJ1-1	16	-
TGTGCCAGCAGTTCCGAGGGCACTGAAGCTTTCTTT	CASSSEGTEAFF	TRBV6-6	-	TRBJ1-1	12	-
TGTGCCAGCAGTCTGGGGGGACAGGGCTACAATGAGCAGTTCTTC	CASSLGGQGYNEQFF	TRBV28	-	TRBJ2-1	15	TRBD1
TGTGCCAGCAGCCCGATCCACAGGGGTTCGTACAATGAGCAGTTCTTC	CASSPIHRGSYNEQFF	TRBV7-9	-	TRBJ2-1	16	TRBD1
TGTGCCAGCAGTTTAGCCCTGGGACAGGGGGACACTGAAGCTTTCTTT	CASSLALGQGDTEAFF	TRBV12-3/TRBV12-4	few	TRBJ1-1	16	TRBD1
TGCGCCAGCAGCCAAGACTCGGGGCCCCTGAGACAAGAGACCCAGTACTTC	CASSQDSGPLRQETQYF	TRBV4-3	-	TRBJ2-5	17	-
TGTGCCAGCAGTTGGGGGCGCACTGAAGCTTTCTTT	CASSWGRTEAFF	TRBV12-3/TRBV12-4	few	TRBJ1-1	12	-
TGCGCCAGCAGCCAAGATACCTGGACCTTCCGAGGCGAGCAGTACTTC	CASSQDTWTFRGEQYF	TRBV4-3	-	TRBJ2-7	16	-
TGTGCCAGCAGCTTGAAGGCGGGGGGCGCGGGGGGTACGCAGTATTTT	CASSLKAGGAGGTQYF	TRBV5-4	few	TRBJ2-3	16	TRBD2
TGTGCCAGCAGCCAACGTCAGACTCAAGAGACCCAGTACTTC	CASSQRQTQETQYF	TRBV14	-	TRBJ2-5	14	-
TGCGCCAGCAGCTTGGAAGCGTCAGATACGCAGTATTTT	CASSLEASDTQYF	TRBV5-1	-	TRBJ2-3	13	-
TGTGCCAGCAGTGAACTTCAATGGGAGGGGAGGGCCTGGGAGCAGTACTTC	CASSELQWEGRAWEQYF	TRBV6-1	many	TRBJ2-7	17	TRBD2
TGTGCCAGCAGTCCCTACGGGACACCGATCTTC	CASSPYGTPIF	TRBV2	-	TRBJ2-5	11	-
TGTGCCAGCAGTAGGGGGACTTACAATGAGCAGTTCTTC	CASSRGTYNEQFF	TRBV6-1	many	TRBJ2-1	13	-
TGTGCCAGCAGCTTATGGACTAGCGGGCGGAGGTTGTTCTTC	CASSLWTSGRRLFF	TRBV7-2	few	TRBJ2-1	14	TRBD2
TGTGCCAGCAGCCCGGGTGAGAACGAGCAGTACTTC	CASSPGENEQYF	TRBV12-3/TRBV12-4	-	TRBJ2-7	12	-
TGTGCCAGCAGCTCCGGATATCGGGACAGGGGGCTAAGTAACTATGGCTACACCTTC	CASSSGYRDRGLSNYGYTF	TRBV11-1	few	TRBJ1-2	19	TRBD1
TGTGCCAGCAGATCGGGACAGCAAGAGACCCAGTACTTC	CASRSGQQETQYF	TRBV28	few	TRBJ2-5	13	TRBD1
TGTGCCAGCAGTAGCACGACTACCCAGTGGGAGACCCAGTACTTC	CASSSTTTQWETQYF	TRBV27	-	TRBJ2-5	15	-
TGCAGTGCTAGAGATTTGGCGGGGCCGAACACTGAAGCTTTCTTT	CSARDLAGPNTEAFF	TRBV20-1	-	TRBJ1-1	15	-
TGTGTCAGCAGCCGTCTCAGGGCTCGGGTTGAAAAACTGTTTTTT	CVSSRLRARVEKLFF	TRBV7-2	few	TRBJ1-4	15	-
TGTGCCAGCAGTTCAGTCCGGGGGTCGGCTTGGGGCACAGATACGCAGTATTTT	CASSSVRGSAWGTDTQYF	TRBV12-3/TRBV12-4	few	TRBJ2-3	18	-
TGTGCCAGCAGTTACGGCGGACAGGGGGGCTCCTACGAGCAGTACTTC	CASSYGGQGGSYEQYF	TRBV6-5	many	TRBJ2-7	16	TRBD1
TGCAGTGCTAGCTCGGACAGGTCTACAGATACGCAGTATTTT	CSASSDRSTDTQYF	TRBV20-1	few	TRBJ2-3	14	TRBD1
TGCGCCAGCAGCTTGGAGCCTAGCGGCCGCCAGAGAACGTACCAAGAGACCCAGTACTTC	CASSLEPSGRQRTYQETQYF	TRBV5-1	few	TRBJ2-5	20	TRBD2
TGTGCCAGCAGCTCGGGGGGCACAGGGGAGACCCAGTACTTC	CASSSGGTGETQYF	TRBV7-2	-	TRBJ2-5	14	-
TGCGCCAGCAGCTCGTCGGGGGCGATCCAAGAGACCCAGTACTTC	CASSSSGAIQETQYF	TRBV5-1	-	TRBJ2-5	15	-
TGTGCCAGCCACCAGCGGGGCACAGATACGCAGTATTTT	CASHQRGTDTQYF	TRBV12-3/TRBV12-4	many	TRBJ2-3	13	-
TGTGCCAGCAGACAGGGGAAGAACACTGAAGCTTTCTTT	CASRQGKNTEAFF	TRBV2	few	TRBJ1-1	13	TRBD1